This T cell receptor (beta chain) was sequenced in a study of cytotoxic CD8 clonotypes in ibrutinib-treated CLL. Study-level background: Across the patients, about a dozen were relapsed/refractory, about 14 treatment-naive and approximately 18 IGHV unmutated.

The CDR3 sequence is 15 residues long. V shed 0 bases and J shed 7 bases, with 13 bases lying between them. Germline V gene sequence: CDR1 SGDLS, CDR2 YYNGEE. Cryopreserved PBMCs provided about 2 micrograms of genomic DNA for the TCR beta libraries. Depth targeted 1 in 200,000 to 1 in 1 million T cells, averaging 10x coverage per clonotype. Method: immunoSEQ multiplex PCR; TCRdb's copy keeps in-frame clones and lacks some. This sample has around 130,000 clones, with around four fifths found just once. The genes are TRBV9 and TRBJ2-2, with D possibly TRBD1 on 5 matching bases. The sample was PBMCs, taken after 24 months of ibrutinib treatment. The source is a human donor with chronic lymphocytic leukemia. The CDR3 DNA sequence: TGTGCCAGCAGCGTAGGGCAGGGCGGTCACGGGGAGCTGTTTTTT. As protein: CASSVGQGGHGELFF. Supplemented by reference TRBV9 and TRBJ2-2, the full variable domain reads DSGVTQTPKHLITATGQRVTLRCSPRSGDLSVYWYQQSLDQGLQFLIQYYNGEERAKGNILERFSAQQFPDLHSELNLSSLELGDSALYFCASSVGQGGHGELFFGEGSRLTVL.